This TCR beta chain was identified in a study of tumor-infiltrating lymphocytes in localized non-small cell lung cancer. Whole-study context: Several tumor histologies, both smoking statuses, and some post-neoadjuvant chemotherapy samples were included. From each patient, both tumor and uninvolved lung, non-adjacent to tumor, were sampled.

Sequenced by immunoSEQ multiplex PCR; TCRdb stores in-frame clones only, minus some. The table includes some 6,600 clones, less than 80% detected once. The V gene lost 0 bases and the J gene lost 0 bases, with 12 bases spanning the gap. CDR3 length: 16 amino acids. Germline loops: CDR1 GTSNPN, CDR2 SVGIG (reference sequence). The receptor's source is a human donor with non-small cell lung cancer. The sequenced sample consisted of lung tumor tissue. The J gene is TRBJ1-3, the V gene TRBV30; D is ambiguous. CDR3 loop: CAWSVLSSFSGNTIYF. The CDR3 DNA follows: TGTGCCTGGAGTGTACTCTCTTCATTCTCTGGAAACACCATATATTTT. Filled out from reference TRBV30 and TRBJ1-3, the complete variable domain reads SQTIHQWPATLVQPVGSPLSLECTVEGTSNPNLYWYRQAAGRGLQLLFYSVGIGQISSEVPQNLSASRPQDRQFILSSKKLLLSDSGFYLCAWSVLSSFSGNTIYFGEGSWLTVV.